A single sample is the source of the 22 T cell receptor beta chains below, sequenced in a study of radiotherapy plus CTLA-4 blockade in lung cancer. Data came from immunoSEQ multiplex PCR; TCRdb stores just in-frame clones and leaves some out. Here the sample spans about 88,000 clones, less than 80% being singletons. The sequencing used peripheral blood, collected from a patient treated with radiotherapy plus ipilimumab. The receptors were sampled from a human donor with non-small cell lung cancer that progressed on radiotherapy plus ipilimumab.

The CDR3 DNA reads TGTGCCAGCAGTCTACAGGGGAACACTGAAGCTTTCTTT. As protein: CASSLQGNTEAFF. The genes are TRBV2 and TRBJ1-1; D perhaps matches TRBD1 (6 bases). Germline V lookup: CDR1 SNHLY, CDR2 FYNNEI. Trimming took off 5 bases at V and 1 base at J, with 8 bases between the two ends. The CDR3 covers 13 residues. The full variable domain, with the rest looked up from reference TRBV2 and TRBJ1-1, is EPEVTQTPSHQVTQMGQEVILRCVPISNHLYFYWYRQILGQKVEFLVSFYNNEISEKSEIFDDQFSVERPDGSNFTLKIRSTKLEDSAMYFCASSLQGNTEAFFGQGTRLTVV.

The chain recombines TRBV29-1 with TRBJ1-5, with 10 bases lining up with TRBD1. The V and J ends lost 6 bases and 4 bases, in that order; junction bases with no gene match: 3. The CDR3 loop spans 13 amino acids. Germline V gene data show CDR1 as SQVTM and CDR2 as ANQGSEA. The CDR3 region has the DNA TGCAGCGTCCGACAGGGGGCTAATCAGCCCCAGCATTTT. Residues: CSVRQGANQPQHF.

The chain carries TRBV7-9 and TRBJ2-5; tentatively, D is TRBD2 (5 bases). Trimming removed 4 bases at V and 4 bases at J, with 7 bases between. CDR1 is SEHNR and CDR2 is FQNEAQ in the germline V gene (reference sequence). This CDR3 contains 12 residues. CDR3 nucleotides: TGTGCCAGCAGCTGGGAGCGAGAGACCCAGTACTTC. This sequence encodes CASSWERETQYF.

This chain connects TRBV4-3 to TRBJ2-7; the D gene is possibly TRBD1 (6 bases). The ends were cut back, 0 bases at V and 1 base at J, with 10 bases in the middle. The CDR3 contains 15 residues. Germline V gene data show CDR1 as LGHNA and CDR2 as YSLEER. For the CDR3, the DNA is TGCGCCAGCAGCCAAGAGGGGGCGCCTTCCTACGAGCAGTACTTC. Protein product: CASSQEGAPSYEQYF.

As DNA, the CDR3 is TGCGCCAGCAGCCAAGAATGGGCAGGAGGGGAGACCCAGTACTTC. It yields the protein CASSQEWAGGETQYF. The chain carries TRBV4-1 and TRBJ2-5; D perhaps matches TRBD2 (6 bases). The germline V gene has CDR1 MGHRA and CDR2 YSYEKL. V shed 0 bases and J shed 5 bases, with 13 bases lying between them. The CDR3 runs 15 residues.

V gene TRBV6-5 combines with J gene TRBJ2-1; the D call may be TRBD1 or TRBD2 (5 bases each). The length of the CDR3 is 13 residues. V lost 10 bases and J lost 2, with 12 bases in between. Per germline, CDR1 MNHEY and CDR2 SVGAGI. CDR3 protein: CATRRGAYNEQFF. The CDR3 DNA is TGTGCCACCCGACGAGGGGCCTACAATGAGCAGTTCTTC.

V is TRBV7-2 and J is TRBJ1-5, with a possible D match to TRBD1 (5 bases). Germline assignment: CDR1 SGHTA and CDR2 FQGNSA. V dropped 1 base and J dropped 9 bases, with 10 bases sitting between them. This CDR3 contains 13 residues. The CDR3 loop is CASSLGGGRPQHF. The CDR3 nucleotides read TGTGCCAGCAGCTTAGGCGGGGGGAGGCCCCAGCATTTT.

As regards this clone: This CDR3 is also generated by other DNA sequences in the sample. The chain couples TRBV5-1 to TRBJ2-2; maybe TRBD1 (5 bases). The CDR3 runs to 14 residues. The V end lost 2 bases, the J end lost 6 bases, and 11 bases lay between the germline ends. CDR1 is SGHRS and CDR2 is YFSETQ in the germline V gene. CDR3 sequence (DNA): TGCGCCAGCAGCTTCTTAAGGGGCGCCGGGGAGCTGTTTTTT. Its translation: CASSFLRGAGELFF. Together with reference TRBV5-1 and TRBJ2-2, the CDR3 gives the full variable domain: KAGVTQTPRYLIKTRGQQVTLSCSPISGHRSVSWYQQTPGQGLQFLFEYFSETQRNKGNFPGRFSGRQFSNSRSEMNVSTLELGDSALYLCASSFLRGAGELFFGEGSRLTVL.

This clone was counted a single time. This rearrangement joins TRBV4-3 to TRBJ1-2; tentative D call: TRBD1 (5 bases). Per the germline V gene, CDR1 is LGHNA and CDR2 is YSLEER. V lost 0 bases, J lost 5 bases, and 19 bases lay in between. The CDR3 runs to 17 residues. In DNA, the CDR3 is TGCGCCAGCAGCCAAGATTGGGGGAGCGGGGGGTTTTATGGCTACACCTTC. This gives the protein CASSQDWGSGGFYGYTF.

The V call is TRBV25-1, the J call TRBJ2-1; D may be TRBD1 or TRBD2 (5 bases each). The V gene's germline CDR1 is MGHDK and CDR2 SYGVNS. The CDR3 is 15 amino acids. Between the trimmed V and J ends, which lost 8 bases and 3 bases, there was a span of 17 bases. The CDR3 DNA reads TGTGCCAGCTGCTTATGGGACGTGGGCTACAATGAGCAGTTCTTC. This translates into CASCLWDVGYNEQFF.

As to this clone: One end of the junction varies from germline; a read error may be responsible. This chain links TRBV6-5 with TRBJ2-2; D gene unclear. CDR1 is MNHEY and CDR2 is SVGAGI in the germline V gene. The CDR3 spans 13 residues. In nucleotides, the CDR3 is TGTGCCAGCAGTTACTCGAATACCGGGGAGCTGTTTTTT. It codes for CASSYSNTGELFF.

V gene TRBV11-2 combines with J gene TRBJ1-2; D is possibly TRBD1 (5 bases). Trimming removed 1 base from V and 4 bases from J, with 10 bases in between. There are 14 residues in the CDR3. Germline V gene sequence: CDR1 SGHAT, CDR2 FQNNGV. CDR3 nucleotides: TGTGCCAGCAGCTTAGGGGGGGTCCTCTATGGCTACACCTTC. Protein product: CASSLGGVLYGYTF.

The chain carries TRBV27 and TRBJ2-2; D possibly corresponds to TRBD2 (5 bases). The CDR3 is 13 residues long. Trimming pared 3 bases from V and 6 bases from J, leaving 8 bases between. Germline V lookup: CDR1 MNHEY, CDR2 SMNVEV (reference sequence). CDR3: CASSFLAAGELFF. DNA of the CDR3: TGTGCCAGCAGTTTCCTAGCAGCCGGGGAGCTGTTTTTT.

The chain joins TRBV7-8 to TRBJ2-1; 7 nucleotides align to TRBD1. The CDR3 length is 15 residues. V trimming: 3 bases; J trimming: 6 bases; junction bases outside the gene matches: 8. The germline V gene has CDR1 SGHVS and CDR2 FQNEAQ. This CDR3 is CASSLTGSPGNEQFF. The CDR3 nucleotides are TGTGCCAGCAGCTTGACAGGGTCTCCTGGCAATGAGCAGTTCTTC.

The V and J genes are TRBV5-1 and TRBJ2-5, with TRBD1 matching over 10 bases. Germline V gives CDR1 SGHRS, CDR2 YFSETQ. J lost 4 bases, V lost 0 bases, and 9 bases had no gene match. The CDR3 sequence is 17 residues long. CDR3 sequence: CASSLAAGTGVGETQYF. CDR3 nucleotide sequence: TGCGCCAGCAGCTTGGCAGCCGGGACAGGGGTGGGAGAGACCCAGTACTTC.

This chain uses TRBV4-3 with TRBJ2-7, with 7 bases identical to TRBD1. Looked up from germline, CDR1 is LGHNA and CDR2 is YSLEER. CDR3 length: 14 amino acids. J gave up 0 bases and V 4 bases, and 3 bases lay outside the gene matches. CDR3 nucleotide sequence: TGCGCCAGCAGCCCTTGGGACAGCTCCTACGAGCAGTACTTC. It encodes CASSPWDSSYEQYF.

The chain employs TRBV2 and TRBJ1-2, with D possibly being TRBD1 (6 bases). CDR1 is SNHLY, CDR2 FYNNEI, per germline. The CDR3 contains 14 residues. Trimming removed 4 bases from V and 8 bases from J, with 17 bases in between. The chain's CDR3 is CASSVQGSFEGYTF. DNA of the CDR3: TGTGCCAGCAGTGTCCAGGGGAGTTTCGAGGGCTACACCTTC.

V usage is TRBV28 and J usage is TRBJ2-7; TRBD1 is a possible D gene (6 bases). Germline V gene sequence: CDR1 MDHEN, CDR2 SYDVKM. This CDR3 is 16 amino acids long. Trimming took 6 bases from V and 3 from J, leaving 21 bases between them. In DNA form, the CDR3 reads TGTGCCAGCAGCCCGCTAGGGGACACACTTAGCTACGAGCAGTACTTC. Amino acids: CASSPLGDTLSYEQYF.

The rearrangement joins TRBV15 to TRBJ2-6; D gene uncertain. The ends were cut back, 6 bases at V and 2 bases at J, with 5 bases in the middle. The CDR3 consists of 13 residues. Germline V lookup: CDR1 LNHNV, CDR2 YYDKDF (reference sequence). In DNA form, the CDR3 reads TGTGCCACCAGTACTACTGGGGCCAACGTCCTGACTTTC. This codes for CATSTTGANVLTF.

This clone was detected only once. The chain carries TRBV5-1 and TRBJ2-1; 7 bases align to TRBD2. The CDR3 has 15 amino acids. CDR1 is SGHRS, CDR2 YFSETQ, per germline. V shed 4 bases, J shed 7 bases, and the junction held 11 bases outside the gene matches. CDR3 DNA sequence: TGCGCCAGCAGCCCGGGAGGAGGGAAGGGAAATGAGCAGTTCTTC. It yields the protein CASSPGGGKGNEQFF.

The CDR3 nucleotides read TGTGCCAGCACCTTAGGGGGCTTCGACGAGCAGTACTTC. Translation gives CASTLGGFDEQYF. The V call is TRBV28, the J call TRBJ2-7; 7 bases are shared with TRBD1. After removal of 7 bases from V and 5 bases from J, the junction contained 8 bases not matched to a gene. CDR3 length: 13 residues. Germline CDR1 and CDR2: MDHEN and SYDVKM.

V and J are TRBV4-3 and TRBJ2-7; 9 nucleotides line up with TRBD1. There are 14 residues in the CDR3. Trimming cost V 3 bases and J 8 bases; bases outside gene matches: 8. Germline loops: CDR1 LGHNA, CDR2 YSLEER. The CDR3 region is CASSQGTGSSQQYF. Here the CDR3 DNA reads TGCGCCAGCAGCCAGGGGACAGGGAGTAGTCAGCAGTACTTC.